The source of this T cell receptor (beta chain) is a study of cytomegalovirus exposure and HLA in healthy donors (dated by TCRdb to 2016 to 2017). With regard to the full study: In an earlier analysis of approximately 500 of the donors, roughly 300 Gb of sequence data and 100 million or so unique TCR beta sequences from roughly 200 million T cells were reported. Genome-wide SNP genotypes for about 65% of the roughly 670 donors were used in a later genetic analysis, which treated that subset as a discovery cohort. Every repertoire in the discovery cohort had been generated on one and the same sequencing platform. The study combined high-throughput TCR immunosequencing, statistical association of individual TCRs with disease status, and machine learning to predict cytomegalovirus infection status. The number of donors typed differed by locus, with about 629-630 for A, B, C, DRB1 and DQB1, 522 for DQA1, under 610 for DPA1, and around 450 for DPB1. Rather than using new phenotypic data, the later analysis identified candidate immune exposures from TCR beta sequences and from how often those sequences occurred across donors. Donor age, sex, ethnicity and CMV serostatus were collected together with the repertoire data. Besides the first cohort of approximately 670 subjects, a separate validation cohort made up of 120 different subjects was used. Roughly 5 DR-DQ haplotypes were handled as single units for association and clustering, since linkage in the cohort was strong. Of the roughly 400 genotyped donors, 65% to 90% fell in the genetic ancestry cluster associated with self-reported Caucasian donors. An early release covering roughly 600 HLA-typed donors comprised approximately 300 gigabases of sequencing data and tens of millions of unique TCR sequences. To study patterns of TCR occurrence, a later analysis re-analyzed previously published TCR beta repertoires from 500 to 850 donors and added high-resolution HLA genotyping. HLA typing included class I and class II loci at four-digit resolution. The study aimed to test whether cataloging public T cell receptors could reveal signatures of past pathogen exposure. Among a few hundred genotyped donors of the cohort, an average of approximately 250,000 unique TCR beta nucleotide sequences were sequenced per donor, roughly a sixth of them non-productive. The T cell repertoires of 700 or so subjects were profiled by immunosequencing and related to cytomegalovirus serostatus. An earlier analysis of 587 of the donors applied high-throughput TCR beta sequencing to assess whether each TCR beta V gene segment acted as functional or pseudogenic. Study-wide findings and limitations: Some IMGT-functional V segments, including TRBV6-2 and TRBV6-3, could not be told apart with the 87-base-pair reads, so those segments were excluded. In a later analysis, HLA-associated TCR beta chains showed more clonal expansion and lower generation probabilities than non-associated chains that were equally common. In both the original and validation cohorts, the classifier was reported to diagnose cytomegalovirus status with high specificity and sensitivity. The cohort was sequenced for TCR beta chains only, and without alpha or paired-chain data the features that could be detected were limited. When HLA alleles, especially DR and DQ, strongly co-occurred, attributing TCR associations to individual alleles was difficult. According to a later genetic analysis, donors in an Asian-associated ancestry cluster had fewer N-insertions in productive TCRs than the approximately 690-donor mean. For the cohort, immune exposure information was limited to CMV serostatus. A later genetic analysis associated a missense DCLRE1C variant with V-gene and J-gene trimming of TCR beta chains, and an independent cohort replicated the association. Sequencing depth was assumed to be roughly uniform across donors in the presence/absence analyses, though that assumption may not hold. According to the authors, the approach could potentially be generalized to other disease states and immunological phenotypes. Three of the identified cytomegalovirus-associated TCR beta chains were confirmed in vitro to be specific for cytomegalovirus antigens. Specific HLA alleles were associated with some 15,000 TCR beta sequences at a false discovery rate of 0.05 in a later analysis. Correlated functional status among segregating V segments might reflect linkage disequilibrium, but an unknown experimental factor could not be ruled out. Several of the top co-occurrence clusters appeared to be linked to parvovirus B19, influenza, CMV and Epstein-Barr virus, according to a later analysis. Because counts were too low, roughly 17 rarely observed V segments, including chromosome 9 orphons, were left out of the earlier analysis of roughly 600 of the donors. Across donors, most TCR sequences were observed very rarely, whereas some public TCRs were present in many individuals. Because HLA typing was unavailable for some donors at each locus, only the typed subset was used in association tests. An earlier analysis of approximately 530 of the donors showed that most TCR beta V segments appeared in productive rearrangements either about 87% or about 30% of the time, which broadly matched IMGT annotations. A later analysis found that TCR association rates varied across HLA loci, with DRB1 alleles showing the most associated TCRs and HLA-C alleles the fewest. The study gave a list of around 170 TCR beta chains associated with cytomegalovirus. A group of highly shared sequence variants was considered likely to be a technical artifact of the sequencing pipeline. A further reported finding was that TCR beta sequences accurately predicted the HLA-A and HLA-B alleles for most subjects in the first cohort. A later analysis found that most CMV-associated TCR beta chains appeared HLA-restricted, with HLA associations seemingly driven largely by CMV exposure.

The cohort comprised fewer than 700 healthy bone marrow donors. At the time of sampling, every cohort member was nominally healthy, though immune exposures that went unrecorded were likely present. The donor tested CMV seronegative and was one of the 352 seronegative cohort members. A peripheral blood sample was collected from each donor, and TCR beta sequencing was performed on peripheral blood mononuclear cells. The Qiagen DNeasy Blood Extraction Kit was used to extract genomic DNA from the blood cell samples. The method behind the library was the immunoSEQ multiplex PCR assay. For the multiplex PCR, a mixture combining 60 forward primers for TCR Vbeta segments and 13 reverse primers for TCR Jbeta segments was used. The CDR3 region of rearranged TCR beta genes was amplified from genomic DNA by a multiplex PCR assay. Amplified TCR beta libraries were sequenced as 87-base-pair reads on the Illumina HiSeq System. Under the source paper's analysis protocol: Across the roughly 600 repertoires, a later analysis counted 75 million to 90 million unique TCR beta chains, some 11 million of which were shared by at least two donors. A nearest-neighbor algorithm error-corrected the raw reads and collapsed the reads into unique sequences, merging closely related sequences to remove PCR and sequencing errors. V, D and J gene segments were assigned by aligning CDR3 sequences to IMGT reference sequences. For a sequence to be retained, a match of at least six nucleotides was required to both a V gene segment and a J gene segment. A rearrangement counted as productive if the CDR3 had no stop codons and remained in frame with V and J, and every other rearrangement counted as non-productive. CDR3 was defined by IMGT convention, running from the second conserved V-encoded cysteine to the conserved J-encoded phenylalanine. Sequences without an unambiguous match to a single V gene segment were excluded from the earlier analysis of about 600 of the donors. An earlier analysis of under 750 of the donors called V segments functional above 56.7% productive rearrangements and segregating when the between-donor standard deviation exceeded 5%. To diagnose cytomegalovirus status from the catalog of TCR beta chain sequences, a statistical classification framework was built. V and J gene assignment, in a later analysis, came from comparing TCR nucleotide sequences with IMGT/GENE-DB human TR gene sequences. Using the TCRdist pipeline, a later analysis assigned CDR3 sequences along with most-parsimonious VDJ recombination scenarios. A later analysis defined each TCR beta chain by its CDR3 amino acid sequence plus V-gene family, and excluded reads lacking a unique V-gene family. As a way to deal with suspected cross-contamination and a sequencing artifact, a later analysis dropped hundreds of nucleotide sequences that were highly shared and had low generation probability. A later analysis calculated a clonal expansion index for each public chain from normalized within-repertoire ranks of inferred template counts. In a later analysis, generation probabilities were computed with a VDJ recombination model fitted to out-of-frame rearrangements, and the resulting probabilities were checked against IGoR. Hypergeometric tests were used in a later analysis to score TCR-TCR, TCR-HLA and TCR-CMV co-occurrence, with a repertoire-size bias correction applied to the TCR pairs. A later analysis estimated false discovery rates by permuting HLA or CMV assignments 20 times. In a later analysis, co-occurring TCRs were grouped with DBSCAN, and TCRdist sequence similarity was added when clustering was performed within HLA-allele-positive subsets. Repertoires with fewer than 30,000 or more than 120,000 public chains were left out of co-occurrence clustering, as were four to six repertoires with anomalous nucleotide sharing. Imported from immuneACCESS, the table was reduced by TCRdb to in-frame sequences with V and J called. These copies leave out some clones; in studies compared against another copy, an unresolved V gene accounts for under half, and the cause of the remainder is not known. V and J calls and clone size come straight from that table; D and trimming were deduced from the DNA. Within this sample are roughly 100,000 clones, with 83% of them counted one time only. Under 6.5% of the sample belongs to the ten largest clones.

As concerns this clone: The antigen this receptor binds is unknown. No base quality values were provided; no much bigger clone lies one nucleotide off.

Reading the germline V gene gives CDR1 MGHRA and CDR2 YSYEKL. Spanning cysteine to phenylalanine, the CDR3 consists of 16 amino acids. Just the 48-base CDR3 DNA is kept, in frame starting at base 1. The V end gives up 3 bases and the J end 1 base, leaving 4 bases in the junction not matched to a gene. The rearranged segments are TRBV4-1 and TRBJ2-3; 10 bases in the middle match TRBD2. The clonotype comes from a man aged 18 to 29 in good health and CMV-seronegative. The specimen was PBMCs. This receptor has the CDR3 CASSHAGLAGTDTQYF. The bases read TGCGCCAGCAGCCATGCAGGACTAGCGGGCACAGATACGCAGTATTTT.